These 18 T cell receptor beta chains originate from one sample sequenced in a study of metastatic and nonmetastatic thyroid tumors. None of the patients had undergone any treatment ahead of thyroid surgery. TCRdb re-called the PCR reads via MiXCR. Of 6,200 or so clones in the sample, about 34% were seen once. Sequenced sample: adjacent normal tissue. The source of these receptors is a female donor with papillary thyroid cancer or a benign thyroid nodule (not recorded which). Some clones in this sample may be carry-over from other donors' samples.

In its sample, this clone was seen a few times. The chain recombines TRBV2 with TRBJ2-2, with 14 bases fitting TRBD2. The V gene's germline CDR1 is SNHLY and CDR2 FYNNEI. The CDR3 runs 14 residues. With V trimmed by 8 bases and J by 7 bases, 3 bases remained unmatched. The CDR3 region has the DNA TGTGCCAGCGGGACTAGCGGGAGAATCGGGGAGCTGTTTTTT. Translated, it gives CASGTSGRIGELFF.

This clone occurred a few times. The chain recombines TRBV7-9 with TRBJ1-1; unclear D gene. This CDR3 region has 11 residues. Per germline, CDR1 SEHNR and CDR2 FQNEAQ (reference sequence). V dropped 8 bases and J dropped 4 bases, with 8 bases sitting between them. CDR3 in amino acids: CASGGSTEAFF. In DNA form, the CDR3 reads TGTGCCAGCGGCGGTAGCACTGAAGCTTTCTTT.

The genes are TRBV25-1 and TRBJ2-7; D gene uncertain. Trimming removed 5 bases from V and 6 bases from J, with 14 bases in between. The germline CDR1 and CDR2 sequences are MGHDK and SYGVNS. CDR3 length: 13 amino acids. The CDR3 DNA sequence: TGTGCCAGCAGTTTCGCACAGTACGTCGAGCAGTACTTC. Translated: CASSFAQYVEQYF.

The rearrangement uses TRBV4-3 and TRBJ1-2; TRBD1 agrees at 8 bases. The CDR3 is made up of 15 amino acids. V was pared by 3 bases and J by 6 bases, with 9 bases of the junction left unmatched. The germline V gene encodes CDR1 LGHNA and CDR2 YSLEER. The DNA of the CDR3 is TGCGCCAGCAGCCACCGACAGGGGCCTAGCCATGGCTACACCTTC. Encoded protein: CASSHRQGPSHGYTF.

The chain couples TRBV7-3 to TRBJ2-4; D call uncertain. The CDR3 is made up of 16 amino acids. CDR1 and CDR2 from the germline V gene are SGHTA and FQGTGA. Between the trimmed V and J ends, which lost 1 base and 0 bases, there was a span of 10 bases. The CDR3 DNA reads TGTGCCAGCAGCTTAAGCGGAGTACTAGCCAAAAACATTCAGTACTTC. It specifies CASSLSGVLAKNIQYF.

This sequence joins TRBV7-3 and TRBJ2-3, with no clear D. Per the germline V gene, CDR1 is SGHTA and CDR2 is FQGTGA. This CDR3 comprises 14 residues. Trimming removed 5 bases from V and 1 base from J, with 10 bases in between. For the CDR3, the DNA is TGTGCCAGCAGCCCCCAGAGGTGCACAGATACGCAGTATTTT. Translated, it gives CASSPQRCTDTQYF.

Within the sample, this clone is medium-sized. The chain employs TRBV2 and TRBJ1-1; maybe TRBD1 (5 bases). CDR3 length equals 13 residues. The V gene's germline CDR1 is SNHLY and CDR2 FYNNEI. V was trimmed by 7 bases and J by 1 base, leaving 10 bases between them. The CDR3, as DNA: TGTGCCAGCATGCGGACACAGAACACTGAAGCTTTCTTT. This sequence encodes CASMRTQNTEAFF.

The table lists this clone with a few counts. This rearrangement joins TRBV24-1 to TRBJ2-1, with 11 bases matching TRBD2. The CDR3 loop spans 15 amino acids. Germline V gives CDR1 KGHDR, CDR2 SFDVKD. Trimming at V came to 0 bases and at J to 12 bases, leaving 6 bases not matched to a gene. The CDR3 coding sequence is TGTGCCACCAGTGATTTGACACTAGCGGGGGAAACGCAGTTCTTC. It yields the protein CATSDLTLAGETQFF.

The chain uses TRBV6-1 and TRBJ1-6, with 7 bases identical to TRBD1. Germline CDR1 is MNHNS and CDR2 is SASEGT. This CDR3 spans 15 amino acids. Trimming removed 6 bases from V and 14 bases from J; junction bases left unmatched: 16. The CDR3: CASRSETGSFESLHF. The CDR3 DNA reads as TGTGCCAGCAGATCAGAGACAGGGAGTTTTGAATCCCTCCACTTT.

This clone is medium-sized in the sample. The chain joins TRBV30 to TRBJ2-5; D call uncertain. CDR1 is GTSNPN and CDR2 is SVGIG in the germline V gene (reference sequence). The V end lost 0 bases, the J end lost 4 bases, and 12 bases lay between the germline ends. The CDR3 covers 14 residues. CDR3 sequence (DNA): TGTGCCTGGAGTGTAACTGAAGTACGAGAGACCCAGTACTTC. It specifies CAWSVTEVRETQYF.

By sample fraction, this clone is medium-sized (0.01 to 0.1%). This chain uses TRBV7-6 with TRBJ2-3, with a weak D call TRBD2 (6 bases). Germline V gene data show CDR1 as SGHVS and CDR2 as FNYEAQ. The V end was cut by 6 bases, the J end by 4 bases, with 17 bases between. The CDR3 has 15 residues. CDR3 residues: CASSMAEGRSDTQYF. CDR3 nucleotides: TGTGCCAGCAGTATGGCGGAGGGGCGGTCAGATACGCAGTATTTT.

This clone came up many times. CDR3: CASSQTGPQETQYF. The CDR3 region has the DNA TGTGCCAGCAGCCAGACAGGGCCACAAGAGACCCAGTACTTC. The chain employs TRBV3-1 and TRBJ2-5, with 7 bases identical to TRBD1. Germline V gives CDR1 LGHDT, CDR2 YNNKEL (reference sequence). V was clipped by 3 bases and J by 2 bases; unmatched bases: 3. This CDR3 spans 14 amino acids.

Concerning this clone: Compared with germline, one end of the junction differs, possibly owing to a read error. The chain carries TRBV7-2 and TRBJ2-5, with 9 nucleotides matching TRBD2. Germline V gene lookup returns CDR1 SGHTA and CDR2 FQGNSA. This CDR3 spans 16 amino acids. CDR3 bases: TGTGCCAGCAGCTTAGAGTCTAGCGGGGTGCCAGCGGCCCATTACTTC. As protein: CASSLESSGVPAAHYF.

This clone was observed a handful of times. The chain uses TRBV29-1 and TRBJ2-2, with a tentative D call TRBD1 (6 bases). CDR3 length equals 14 residues. Germline lookup yields CDR1 SQVTM and CDR2 ANQGSEA. Between the trimmed V and J ends, which lost 3 bases and 4 bases, there was a span of 12 bases. The CDR3 here is CSVDSTGSTGELFF. The CDR3 DNA is TGCAGCGTTGATAGTACAGGGTCCACCGGGGAGCTGTTTTTT.

V is TRBV20-1 and J is TRBJ1-2, with 9 bases lining up with TRBD1. The germline V gene encodes CDR1 DFQATT and CDR2 SNEGSKA (reference sequence). The CDR3 totals 14 residues. V lost 3 bases and J lost 4; bases outside the gene matches: 6. The CDR3 sequence is CSASLQGAGYGYTF. The CDR3 bases are TGCAGTGCTAGCCTACAGGGGGCTGGCTATGGCTACACCTTC.

V and J are TRBV20-1 and TRBJ1-6; D perhaps matches TRBD1 (6 bases). Between the trimmed V and J ends, which lost 5 bases and 6 bases, there was a span of 11 bases. The CDR3 is 13 amino acids. Germline V CDR1 and CDR2: DFQATT, SNEGSKA (reference sequence). The CDR3 spells CSAVGHLNSPLHF. The CDR3 DNA follows: TGCAGTGCTGTGGGACACCTTAATTCACCCCTCCACTTT.

V is TRBV2 and J is TRBJ2-7; 7 bases map to TRBD1. Per germline, CDR1 SNHLY and CDR2 FYNNEI. This CDR3 contains 10 residues. The junction had 4 bases not matched to a gene; V was cut back by 11 bases and J by 6 bases. CDR3 region: CAVDRAEQYF. Written as DNA, the CDR3 is TGTGCCGTAGACAGGGCCGAGCAGTACTTC.

This clone has a handful of counts. The chain combines TRBV28 with TRBJ1-1, with TRBD1 matching 8 bases. CDR1 and CDR2 from the germline V gene are MDHEN and SYDVKM. The CDR3 is 15 amino acids. V lost 3 bases, J lost 5 bases, and 8 bases stayed unmatched. CDR3 region: CASSFQTGGGTEAFF. In DNA, the CDR3 is TGTGCCAGCAGTTTTCAAACAGGGGGAGGTACTGAAGCTTTCTTT.